The rows below give T cell receptor beta chains drawn from one sample of a study of cytomegalovirus exposure and HLA in healthy donors. Sequenced by immunoSEQ multiplex PCR; TCRdb stores in-frame clones only, minus some. The table records approximately 150,000 clones, roughly three quarters of them present only once. Sequencing was done on a sample of PBMCs. The receptors come from a male donor in good health and CMV-seronegative. Both conserved end residues are part of each CDR3.

v_gene	j_gene	CDR3aa
TRBV5-6	TRBJ1-4	CASSLPAVGKLFF
TRBV5-1	TRBJ2-3	CASSLDGTSGGETDTQYF
TRBV4-1	TRBJ1-5	CASSQEAQGWVVQPQHF
TRBV28	TRBJ1-3	CAGRRTSSGNTIYF
TRBV5-5	TRBJ1-1	CASSQSQGDTEAFF
TRBV27	-	CASSGRDRGVIEQYF
TRBV6-6	TRBJ1-1	CASSRTAEAFF
TRBV28	TRBJ1-5	CASSLPIAGNQPQHF
TRBV9	TRBJ2-7	CASSVGQTGYEQYF
TRBV10-3	TRBJ2-4	CAISEGPPEEAKNIQYF
TRBV2	TRBJ1-2	CASSAQGIFGYTF
TRBV20-1	TRBJ2-1	CSTSQYNEQFF
TRBV9	TRBJ2-1	CASSVSSGSSSYNEQFF
TRBV10-3	TRBJ2-7	CAISDEQVSLSYEQYF
TRBV29-1	TRBJ1-1	CSAGQYTEAFF
TRBV7-6	TRBJ2-1	CASSLNRGLSPRGFNEQFF
TRBV6-5	TRBJ2-1	CASSNRVSYNEQFF
TRBV10-3	TRBJ1-1	CAISESIQAGAFF
TRBV5-1	TRBJ1-1	CASSYTGDTEAFF
TRBV18	TRBJ2-7	CASSPPDSLYEQYF
TRBV5-5	TRBJ2-2	CASSLWGPGELFF
TRBV27	TRBJ2-2	CASSLLAGAITGELFF
TRBV7-9	TRBJ1-2	CSSSSGAPNYGYTF
TRBV19	TRBJ2-1	CASSIRTSGVSYNEQFF
TRBV5-1	TRBJ2-5	CASSSGLAGFETQYF
TRBV10-2	TRBJ2-1	CASSDSRLRAGASYNEQFF
TRBV2	TRBJ2-5	CASRDSRRAQYF
TRBV27	TRBJ1-2	CASSIQGAPYGYTF
TRBV30	TRBJ2-1	CAWRRLGVTYNEQFF
TRBV5-1	TRBJ1-1	CASSLDMGGPVTEAFF
TRBV5-6	TRBJ2-3	CASSLGVAGGYTDTQYF
TRBV7-6	TRBJ1-1	CASKRGGGHTEAFF
TRBV7-9	TRBJ2-5	CASSPAGKETQYF
TRBV5-5	TRBJ2-1	CASSRNTASSYNEQFF
TRBV2	TRBJ1-1	CASRVDGQGTEAFF
TRBV7-2	TRBJ2-7	CASSSRTGGREQYF
TRBV7-2	TRBJ1-2	CASSTRVAYGYTF
TRBV28	TRBJ2-2	CASSFTNTGELFF
TRBV12-1	TRBJ2-5	CASSSTGAGETQYF
TRBV5-1	TRBJ1-2	CASSFLGQGRNLNYGYTF
TRBV7-9	TRBJ2-4	CASSSNERFQYF
TRBV7-9	TRBJ1-2	CASSFVTGNYGYTF
TRBV7-9	TRBJ1-5	CASSLGTGDSNQPQHF
TRBV28	TRBJ1-2	CASSLVLSTSNYGYTF
TRBV9	TRBJ2-3	CASGTGWSATDTQYF
TRBV28	TRBJ2-7	CASATGTPYEQYF
TRBV27	TRBJ2-5	CAPLRTEQETQYF
TRBV28	TRBJ2-5	CASSLTDRPETQYF
TRBV6-6	TRBJ2-7	CASSYLQGSVAHEQYF
TRBV27	TRBJ2-7	CASSYMGAPGYEQYF
TRBV7-6	TRBJ2-3	CASSLDTGGMNTQYF
TRBV29-1	TRBJ2-7	CSGLRPGQGDEQYF
TRBV21-1	TRBJ1-4	CASSKGTGIDEKLFF
TRBV5-6	TRBJ2-2	CASSLGVRGRTGELFF
TRBV28	TRBJ2-1	CASRGGAQGHNEQFF